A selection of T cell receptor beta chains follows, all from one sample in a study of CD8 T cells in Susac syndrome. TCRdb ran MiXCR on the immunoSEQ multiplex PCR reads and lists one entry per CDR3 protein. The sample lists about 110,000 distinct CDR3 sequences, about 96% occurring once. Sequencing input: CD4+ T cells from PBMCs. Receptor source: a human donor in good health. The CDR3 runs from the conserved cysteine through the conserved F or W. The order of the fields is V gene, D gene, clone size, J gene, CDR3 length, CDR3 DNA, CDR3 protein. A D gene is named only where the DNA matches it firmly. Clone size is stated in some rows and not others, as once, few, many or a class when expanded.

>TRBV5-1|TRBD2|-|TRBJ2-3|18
TGCGCCAGCAGCAACCCGGGACTAGCGGGGGCCAACTCAGATACGCAGTATTTT
CASSNPGLAGANSDTQYF
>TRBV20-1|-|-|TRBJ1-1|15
TGCAGTGCTAGACCTTGGGACCAGGTAGGGTCTGAAGCTTTCTTT
CSARPWDQVGSEAFF
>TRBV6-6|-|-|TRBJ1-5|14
TGTGCCAGCAGTCCCGGGACAACAAATCAGCCCCAGCATTTT
CASSPGTTNQPQHF
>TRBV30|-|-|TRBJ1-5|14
TGTGCCTGGAGTAGGGAACACAACAATCAGCCCCAGCATTTT
CAWSREHNNQPQHF
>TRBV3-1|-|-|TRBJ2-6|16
TGTGCCAGCAGTGGGGGATTGGGCTCTGGGGCCAACGTCCTGACTTTC
CASSGGLGSGANVLTF
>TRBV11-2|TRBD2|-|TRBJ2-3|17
TGTGCCAGCAGCTTGGAACTAGCGCCCCGCCCCGCAGATACGCAGTATTTT
CASSLELAPRPADTQYF
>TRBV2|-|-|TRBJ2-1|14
TGTGCCAGCAGTGAAGCCAGCCGGGGATCTGAGCAGTTCTTC
CASSEASRGSEQFF
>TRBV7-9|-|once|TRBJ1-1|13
TGTGCCAGCAGCCCTAGTAGGACCACTGAAGCTTTCTTT
CASSPSRTTEAFF
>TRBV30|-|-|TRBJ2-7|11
TGTGCCTGGAGTACCGGATACGAGCAGTACTTC
CAWSTGYEQYF
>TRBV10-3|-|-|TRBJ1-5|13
TGTGCCATCAGTGAGGGAACTTATCAGCCCCAGCATTTT
CAISEGTYQPQHF
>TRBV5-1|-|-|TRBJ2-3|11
TGCGCCAGCAGCTTGGACAATACGCAGTATTTT
CASSLDNTQYF
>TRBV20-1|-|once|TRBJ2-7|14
TGCAGTGCGGGGGACTCCTCGAGCTCCTACGAGCAGTACTTC
CSAGDSSSSYEQYF
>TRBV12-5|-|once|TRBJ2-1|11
TGTGCTAGTGCCCGGGCAGGGGCGCAGTTCTTC
CASARAGAQFF
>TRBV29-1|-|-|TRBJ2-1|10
TGCAGCGTTGGAGCCCTTGAGCAGTTCTTC
CSVGALEQFF
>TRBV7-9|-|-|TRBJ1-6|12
TGTGCCAGCAGCTTATTCTCTTCACCCCTCCACTTT
CASSLFSSPLHF
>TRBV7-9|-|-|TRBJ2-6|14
TGTGCCAGCAGCTTCAGCTCTGGGGCCAACGTCCTGACTTTC
CASSFSSGANVLTF
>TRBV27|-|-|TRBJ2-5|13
TGTGCCAGCAGTTTCTTTCGAGGGGAGACCCAGTACTTC
CASSFFRGETQYF
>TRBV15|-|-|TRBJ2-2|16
TGTGCCACCAGCAGAGGGCCAGGGGGGGTCATCGGGGAGCTGTTTTTT
CATSRGPGGVIGELFF
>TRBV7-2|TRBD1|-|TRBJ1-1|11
TGTGCCAGCAGCCGACACAGGGGAGCTTTCTTT
CASSRHRGAFF
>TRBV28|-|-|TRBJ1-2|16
TGTGCCAGCAGTTTATCCGCGGGAGGGGTCAACTATGGCTACACCTTC
CASSLSAGGVNYGYTF
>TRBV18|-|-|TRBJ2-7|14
TGTGCCAGCTCACCCTGGGACGCGACACACGAGCAGTACTTC
CASSPWDATHEQYF
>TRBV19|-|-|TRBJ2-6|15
TGTGCCAGTAGTATCGGATTCTTACGTGCCAACGTCCTGACTTTC
CASSIGFLRANVLTF
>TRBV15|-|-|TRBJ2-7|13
TGTGCCACCAGCAGGGCTAGCGCCTACGAGCAGTACTTC
CATSRASAYEQYF
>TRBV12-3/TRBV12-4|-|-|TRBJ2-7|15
TGTGCCAGCAGTTTAACTGGTTGGGGCGCCTACGAGCAGTACTTC
CASSLTGWGAYEQYF
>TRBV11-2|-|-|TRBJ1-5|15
TGTGCCAGCAGCCCCGGCAGTTATAGCAATCAGCCCCAGCATTTT
CASSPGSYSNQPQHF
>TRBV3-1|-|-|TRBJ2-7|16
TGTGCCAGCAGCCAATCGGGAAGGGGACCCTCCTACGAGCAGTACTTC
CASSQSGRGPSYEQYF
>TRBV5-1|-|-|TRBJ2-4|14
TGCGCCAGCAGCCGGACCGAAGCCAAAAACATTCAGTACTTC
CASSRTEAKNIQYF
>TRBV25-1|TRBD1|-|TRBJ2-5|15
TGTGCCAGCAGTGGGGCGGGACAGGCCCAAGAGACCCAGTACTTC
CASSGAGQAQETQYF
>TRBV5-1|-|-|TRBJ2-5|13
TGCGCCAGCAGCTTGACCCCCGAAGAGACCCAGTACTTC
CASSLTPEETQYF
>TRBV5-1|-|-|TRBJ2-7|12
TGCGCCAGCAGCTTGGACTTGGCCTCCCAGTACTTC
CASSLDLASQYF
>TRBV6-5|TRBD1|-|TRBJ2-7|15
TGTGCCAGCAGGGGGACGAGGGGGCCCTCCTACGAGCAGTACTTC
CASRGTRGPSYEQYF
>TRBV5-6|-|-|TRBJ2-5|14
TGTGCCAGCAGCTTGCGCCGGGGAAGAGAGACCCAGTACTTC
CASSLRRGRETQYF
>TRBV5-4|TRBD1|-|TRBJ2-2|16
TGTGCCAGCAGCAGTCCCGGGACAGGGAACACCGGGGAGCTGTTTTTT
CASSSPGTGNTGELFF
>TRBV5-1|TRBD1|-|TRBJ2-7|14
TGCGCCAGCAGCGCGGGACAGGAGGCCTACGAGCAGTACTTC
CASSAGQEAYEQYF
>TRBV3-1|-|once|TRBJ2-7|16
TGTGCCAGCAGCCGGTCGGGGGGCGACCTGTCTGTCGAGCAGTACTTC
CASSRSGGDLSVEQYF
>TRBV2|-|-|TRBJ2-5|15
TGTGCCAGCGCTCTACTGACAGGAGATAAAGAGACCCAGTACTTC
CASALLTGDKETQYF
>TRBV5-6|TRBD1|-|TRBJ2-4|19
TGTGCCAGCAGCTTATTTGCCCTCCGGGACAGGACTCCCAAAAACATTCAGTACTTC
CASSLFALRDRTPKNIQYF
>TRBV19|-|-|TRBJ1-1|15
TGTGCCAGTAATGTGGGGGGATATGGAGACACTGAAGCTTTCTTT
CASNVGGYGDTEAFF
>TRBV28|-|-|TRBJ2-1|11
TGTGCCAGCAGTTCCTATTTTCCTGCCATCTTC
CASSSYFPAIF
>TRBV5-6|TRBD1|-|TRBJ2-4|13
TGTGCCAGCAGCCCCGGACAGGAAAACATTCAGTACTTC
CASSPGQENIQYF
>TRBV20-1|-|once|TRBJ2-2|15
TGCAGTGCTGCCCCACGGACAGTGAACACCGGGGAGCTGTTTTTT
CSAAPRTVNTGELFF
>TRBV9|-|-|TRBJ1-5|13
TGTGCCAGCAGCCCGCATTCGGATCAGCCCCAGCATTTT
CASSPHSDQPQHF
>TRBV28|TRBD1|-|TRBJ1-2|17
TGTGCCAGCAGTTCCACGACAGGGGCGTTGGGTAGGGATGGCTACACCTTC
CASSSTTGALGRDGYTF
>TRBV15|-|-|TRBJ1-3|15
TGTGCCACCAGCAGAGATTTGGGATCTGGAAACACCATATATTTT
CATSRDLGSGNTIYF
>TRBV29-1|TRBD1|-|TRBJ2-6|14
TGCAGCGCGTCAGACAGGGCTGGGGCCAACGTCCTGACTTTC
CSASDRAGANVLTF
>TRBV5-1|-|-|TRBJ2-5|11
TGCGCCAGCAGGGACAGCCAGACCCAGTACTTC
CASRDSQTQYF
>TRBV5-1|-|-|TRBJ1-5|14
TGCGCCAGCAGCTGGGATTCTTCAAATCAGCCCCAGCATTTT
CASSWDSSNQPQHF